This entry lists 14 T cell receptor beta chains sequenced from one sample in a study of PD-L1 blockade in urothelial cancer. Generated by immunoSEQ multiplex PCR, the TCRdb table keeps only in-frame clones and is missing some. Of 55,000 to 75,000 clones listed, over 75% are singletons. Regarding time point: pretreatment peripheral blood. The sequenced sample was PBMCs, obtained around atezolizumab (anti-PD-L1) treatment. All receptors come from a man between 65 and 80 years old with urothelial cancer.

This clone appeared a few times. The J gene is TRBJ1-1, the V gene TRBV19; TRBD1 might be the D (6 bases). The CDR3 is 14 residues long. In germline, CDR1 is LNHDA, CDR2 SQIVND (reference sequence). V was trimmed by 5 bases and J by 5 bases, leaving 15 bases between them. The CDR3 DNA reads TGTGCCAGTAGTCCTACGCAGGGGAGAACTGAAGCTTTCTTT. Translating it yields CASSPTQGRTEAFF. The full variable domain, completed using reference TRBV19 and TRBJ1-1, is DGGITQSPKYLFRKEGQNVTLSCEQNLNHDAMYWYRQDPGQGLRLIYYSQIVNDFQKGDIAEGYSVSREKKESFPLTVTSAQKNPTAFYLCASSPTQGRTEAFFGQGTRLTVV.

V gene TRBV4-1 combines with J gene TRBJ1-1; D ambiguous. CDR1 is MGHRA and CDR2 is YSYEKL in the germline V gene. The CDR3 length is 15 residues. The V and J ends lost 0 bases and 5 bases respectively, with 13 bases between them. The CDR3 here is CASSQDAGRGTEAFF. CDR3 bases: TGCGCCAGCAGCCAAGATGCGGGGAGAGGGACTGAAGCTTTCTTT.

The rearrangement links TRBV27 to TRBJ2-7; TRBD1 aligns across 8 bases. V lost 0 bases to trimming and J lost 5 bases; unmatched junction nucleotides: 6. Germline loops: CDR1 MNHEY, CDR2 SMNVEV (reference sequence). The length of the CDR3 is 15 residues. CDR3: CASSLSGTGTHEQYF. In DNA form, the CDR3 reads TGTGCCAGCAGTTTATCCGGGACAGGAACCCACGAGCAGTACTTC.

J is TRBJ1-2 and V is TRBV6-1; 10 nucleotides line up with TRBD1. The CDR3 is 13 amino acids. Looked up from germline, CDR1 is MNHNS and CDR2 is SASEGT. V lost 6 bases and J lost 8; bases outside the gene matches: 6. The CDR3 is CASRTGGMDGYTF. The DNA for the CDR3 is TGTGCCAGCAGGACAGGGGGCATGGACGGCTACACCTTC.

The chain joins TRBV30 to TRBJ2-2; no clear D. Germline assignment: CDR1 GTSNPN and CDR2 SVGIG (reference sequence). CDR3 length: 16 amino acids. The V gene lost 0 bases and the J gene lost 2 bases, with 13 bases spanning the gap. The CDR3 DNA sequence: TGTGCCTGGAGTGTACTGAGCCCATTAAACACCGGGGAGCTGTTTTTT. It codes for CAWSVLSPLNTGELFF.

The gene calls are TRBV7-2 and TRBJ1-5; 11 bases map to TRBD1. This CDR3 comprises 16 residues. V dropped 4 bases and J dropped 1; count of bases not matched to a gene: 3. CDR1 is SGHTA and CDR2 is FQGNSA in the germline V gene. CDR3 residues: CASSWTGGGSNQPQHF. CDR3 sequence (DNA): TGTGCCAGCAGCTGGACAGGGGGCGGGAGCAATCAGCCCCAGCATTTT.

The chain joins TRBV5-1 to TRBJ2-6; 16 nucleotides align to TRBD2. There are 20 residues in the CDR3. Trimming cost V 5 bases and J 0 bases; bases outside gene matches: 8. The germline V gene has CDR1 SGHRS and CDR2 YFSETQ. The CDR3: CASSRRGLAGGISGANVLTF. CDR3 bases: TGCGCCAGCAGTCGCCGGGGACTAGCGGGAGGGATCTCTGGGGCCAACGTCCTGACTTTC.

The rearrangement joins TRBV28 to TRBJ2-2, with a weak D call TRBD2 (5 bases). The CDR3 sequence is 17 residues long. V lost 8 bases and J 3 bases, leaving 22 bases between the germline ends. Germline CDR1 MDHEN, CDR2 SYDVKM. CDR3 sequence reads: CASGPEREQEYTGELFF. The CDR3 DNA reads as TGTGCCAGCGGTCCAGAGAGGGAACAAGAGTACACCGGGGAGCTGTTTTTT.

The sample holds one count of this clone. The CDR3 DNA reads as TGTGCCATCAAAGGCAGGACAGATGCCTACGAGCAGTACTTC. This gives the protein CAIKGRTDAYEQYF. The chain has TRBV10-3 and TRBJ2-5; perhaps TRBD1 as D (6 bases). The J call may not be correct, given that the DNA end is closer to TRBJ2-7. This CDR3 has 14 residues. Germline V lookup: CDR1 ENHRY, CDR2 SYGVKD.

V gene TRBV5-6 combines with J gene TRBJ2-7, with D possibly being TRBD2 (6 bases). The CDR3 runs 14 residues. Trimming stripped 2 bases from V and 3 bases from J, with 12 bases between. The germline gives CDR1 SGHDT, CDR2 YYEEEE. The CDR3 loop reads CASSFPGGVYEQYF. The CDR3 bases are TGTGCCAGCAGCTTTCCCGGGGGAGTCTACGAGCAGTACTTC.

This chain connects TRBV7-2 to TRBJ2-1; 13 bases are shared with TRBD2. CDR3 length: 15 amino acids. Germline values: CDR1 SGHTA, CDR2 FQGNSA. Trimming removed 8 bases from V and 8 bases from J; junction bases left unmatched: 9. Here the CDR3 DNA reads TGTGCCAGCGGCAGGACTAGCGGGAGTATGTATGAGCAGTTCTTC. It codes for CASGRTSGSMYEQFF.

The chain uses TRBV28 and TRBJ2-2, with D tentatively TRBD2 (5 bases). The germline V gene encodes CDR1 MDHEN and CDR2 SYDVKM. V was pared by 7 bases and J by 6 bases, with 18 bases between. The CDR3 spans 15 residues. CDR3 sequence (DNA): TGTGCCAGCATGAGGGTGGTAGCGAATGCCGGGGAGCTGTTTTTT. Translating gives CASMRVVANAGELFF.

The chain employs TRBV19 and TRBJ1-5; no reliable D call. From germline, CDR1 is LNHDA and CDR2 SQIVND (reference sequence). With 5 bases removed from V and 5 bases from J, the gap between germline ends came to 13 bases. CDR3 length: 14 amino acids. The DNA for the CDR3 is TGTGCCAGTAGTTTTCGGGAGCTAGATCAGCCCCAGCATTTT. Amino acids: CASSFRELDQPQHF.

The table lists this clone with a count of one. V and J are TRBV6-6 and TRBJ1-2; the D is unclear. Per germline, CDR1 MNHNY and CDR2 SVGAGI (reference sequence). This CDR3 region has 13 residues. V lost 0 bases, J lost 7 bases, and 9 bases lay in between. As DNA, the CDR3 is TGTGCCAGCAGTTACTCCCCAGACACTGGCTACACCTTC. It specifies CASSYSPDTGYTF.